This T cell receptor beta chain is drawn from a study of blood T cell repertoires in COVID-19. Study-level background: The United States, Italy and Spain supplied acute and convalescent COVID-19 samples. Sample material is recorded as cDNA or gDNA derived from T cells, B-cell-depleted T cells, or PBMCs.

The CDR3 covers 16 residues. V lost 0 bases to trimming and J lost 0 bases, with 11 bases between them. Germline V gene sequence: CDR1 SGDLS, CDR2 YYNGEE. How the authors handled the data: Estimation of nucleated cell counts relied on the amplification of reference gene primers. TCRdb's table, derived via immunoSEQ multiplex PCR, lists solely in-frame clones and lacks some. V, J and clone size were drawn from that table, and D and trimming were deduced from the DNA. This sample has roughly 190,000 clones, with approximately 79% found just once. The receptor comes from a man under 40 with active or convalescent COVID-19. The rearrangement joins TRBV9 to TRBJ2-3, with D perhaps TRBD2 (6 bases). The specimen was peripheral blood. CDR3 DNA sequence: TGTGCCAGCAGCGTAGGAATAGCGGTTAGCACAGATACGCAGTATTTT. Its translation: CASSVGIAVSTDTQYF. The entire variable domain, with the rest obtained from reference TRBV9 and TRBJ2-3, is as follows: DSGVTQTPKHLITATGQRVTLRCSPRSGDLSVYWYQQSLDQGLQFLIQYYNGEERAKGNILERFSAQQFPDLHSELNLSSLELGDSALYFCASSVGIAVSTDTQYFGPGTRLTVL.